Listed below are T cell receptor beta chains from one sample, sequenced in a study of blood T cells in healthy people across ages. TCRdb called the 5' RACE reads again in MiXCR, with one record for every CDR3 protein. The sample contains just under 750,000 distinct CDR3 sequences, roughly 20% of which appear only once. The sample consisted of blood. These receptors were taken from a man between 65 and 85 years old in good health. The conserved cysteine and the conserved F or W are not part of the CDR3 here. Each record gives: V gene, CDR3 protein.

TRBV7-2 | ASSLFGGRSTGELF
TRBV20-1 | SARGLAGGPYTDTQY
TRBV6-1 | ASTGISNEQF
TRBV7-9 | ASSFRTRRGEEKLF
TRBV12-3/TRBV12-4 | ASSLAVIAGDTQY
TRBV6-2/TRBV6-3 | ASSYLGSGEAF
TRBV12-3/TRBV12-4 | ASSSGTGKDEQY
TRBV7-2 | ASSWVATSGGYTDTQY
TRBV20-1 | SARPAGPNEQF
TRBV19 | ASSIGGQGAWNTEAF
TRBV7-2 | ASSPRLAQETQY
TRBV7-3 | ASSLYGLSYNEQF
TRBV3-1 | ASSQAQGDNEKLF
TRBV20-1 | SARVDGQTNYGYT
TRBV7-2 | ASSLPGIYSNQPQH
TRBV6-2/TRBV6-3 | ASTDTEVNTEAF
TRBV11-2 | ASSTQTENTEAF
TRBV29-1 | SVESVAAWGEQY
TRBV11-2 | ASSLLNRGTAF
TRBV7-9 | ASSFPTASTNEKLF
TRBV7-2 | ASSQSPFTEAF
TRBV12-3/TRBV12-4 | ASSSSGRKDTQY
TRBV24-1 | ATSAGSGTQY
TRBV5-1 | ASSQGPETQY
TRBV12-3/TRBV12-4 | ASRQTGVSTEAF
TRBV18 | ASSQPGQGASPLH
TRBV27 | ASLSRGQPGELF
TRBV7-9 | ASSNGAREYGYT
TRBV4-2 | ASSQVTAGGQDTQY
TRBV4-1 | ASSQVDRETGELF
TRBV9 | ASSVGGLARNEQF
TRBV11-2 | ASSPGLTVSNTQY
TRBV6-1 | ASSARQGVRGYT
TRBV28 | ASSFPWGKETQY
TRBV9 | ASSPRVARGNEQF
TRBV6-5 | ASSYSGRGNQPQH
TRBV2 | ASSDQGHSNQPQH
TRBV12-3/TRBV12-4 | ASSLAGHRYNEQF
TRBV5-1 | ASSFGTHKAYEQY
TRBV15 | ATGTGTKNYEQY
TRBV5-6 | ASSLGLGQGTDTQY
TRBV2 | ASSEGGIRDRGYGNTEAF